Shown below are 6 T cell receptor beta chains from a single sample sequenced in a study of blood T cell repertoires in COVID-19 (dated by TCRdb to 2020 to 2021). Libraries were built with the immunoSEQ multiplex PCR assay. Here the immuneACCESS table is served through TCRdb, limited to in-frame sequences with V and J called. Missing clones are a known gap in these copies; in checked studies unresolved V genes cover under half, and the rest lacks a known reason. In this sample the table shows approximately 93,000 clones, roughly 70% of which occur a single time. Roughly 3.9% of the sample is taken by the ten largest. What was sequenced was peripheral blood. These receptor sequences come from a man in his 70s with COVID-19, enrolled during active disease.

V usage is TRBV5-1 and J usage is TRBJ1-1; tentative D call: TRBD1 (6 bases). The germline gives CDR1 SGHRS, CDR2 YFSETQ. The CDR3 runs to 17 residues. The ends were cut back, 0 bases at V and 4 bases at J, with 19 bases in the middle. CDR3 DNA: TGCGCCAGCAGCTTGGCCATTCTCACAGGGAGTTTCACTGAAGCTTTCTTT. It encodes CASSLAILTGSFTEAFF.

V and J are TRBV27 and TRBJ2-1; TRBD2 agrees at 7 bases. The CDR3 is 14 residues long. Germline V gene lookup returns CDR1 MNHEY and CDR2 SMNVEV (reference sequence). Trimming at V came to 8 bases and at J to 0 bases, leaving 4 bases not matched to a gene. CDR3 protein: CASGRGVSYNEQFF. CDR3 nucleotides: TGTGCCAGCGGTCGGGGGGTCTCCTACAATGAGCAGTTCTTC.

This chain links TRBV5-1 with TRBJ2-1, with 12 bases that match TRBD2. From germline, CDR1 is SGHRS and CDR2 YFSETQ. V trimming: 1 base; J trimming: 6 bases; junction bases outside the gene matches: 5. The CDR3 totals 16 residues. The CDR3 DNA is TGCGCCAGCAGCTTGACCCTAGCGGGAGGGAGCAATGAGCAGTTCTTC. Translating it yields CASSLTLAGGSNEQFF.

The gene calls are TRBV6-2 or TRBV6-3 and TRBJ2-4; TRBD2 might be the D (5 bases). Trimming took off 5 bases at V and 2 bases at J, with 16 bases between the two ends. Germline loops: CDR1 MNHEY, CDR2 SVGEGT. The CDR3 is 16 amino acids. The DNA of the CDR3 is TGTGCCAGCAGTCCCATGGCCGACGGGACCAAAAACATTCAGTACTTC. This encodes CASSPMADGTKNIQYF.

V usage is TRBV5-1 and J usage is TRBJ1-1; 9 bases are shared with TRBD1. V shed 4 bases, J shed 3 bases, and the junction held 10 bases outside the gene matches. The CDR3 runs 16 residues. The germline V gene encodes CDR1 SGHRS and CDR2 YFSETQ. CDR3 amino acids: CASSRVGTGIDTEAFF. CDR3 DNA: TGCGCCAGCAGCCGAGTGGGGACAGGGATTGACACTGAAGCTTTCTTT. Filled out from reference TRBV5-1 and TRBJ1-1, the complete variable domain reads KAGVTQTPRYLIKTRGQQVTLSCSPISGHRSVSWYQQTPGQGLQFLFEYFSETQRNKGNFPGRFSGRQFSNSRSEMNVSTLELGDSALYLCASSRVGTGIDTEAFFGQGTRLTVV.

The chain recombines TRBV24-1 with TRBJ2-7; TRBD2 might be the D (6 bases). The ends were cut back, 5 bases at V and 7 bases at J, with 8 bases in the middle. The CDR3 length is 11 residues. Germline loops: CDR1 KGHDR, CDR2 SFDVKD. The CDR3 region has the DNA TGTGCCACCAGTGTCGCGGGAGAGCAGTACTTC. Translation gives CATSVAGEQYF.